Below are 6 T cell receptor beta chains sequenced from a single sample in a study of post-analysis software for immune sequencing data. The study, taken as a whole, reports: There were about five TRBV segments more frequent in patients than controls, and TRBV5-6, TRBV5-1 and TRBV20-1 were among them.

Carried by the TCR beta cDNA libraries were unique molecular identifiers. MiXCR was run by TCRdb on the PCR reads, yielding one entry per CDR3 protein. The sample gives 650,000 to 900,000 distinct CDR3 sequences, approximately 44% of which show up once; 4% to 5% is in the top ten. Their recognized antigens are unknown. The sequenced sample was blood. These receptors were obtained from a girl aged 10 to 17 with multiple sclerosis.

This clonotype showed up just a few times. V gene TRBV29-1 combines with J gene TRBJ2-1, with TRBD1 identical over 7 bases. V dropped 5 bases and J dropped 0; count of bases not matched to a gene: 4. The CDR3 is 14 amino acids. Germline V gene data show CDR1 as SQVTM and CDR2 as ANQGSEA. The chain's CDR3 is CSVLTGSSYNEQFF. The CDR3 DNA is TGCAGCGTTTTGACAGGGAGCTCCTACAATGAGCAGTTCTTC.

J is TRBJ2-1 and V is TRBV29-1; 7 nucleotides align to TRBD2. With V trimmed by 0 bases and J by 3 bases, 5 bases remained unmatched. The germline CDR1 and CDR2 sequences are SQVTM and ANQGSEA. CDR3 size: 15 residues. The CDR3 region is CSVEERERGYNEQFF. CDR3 coding DNA: TGCAGCGTTGAAGAACGGGAGCGGGGCTACAATGAGCAGTTCTTC.

This clonotype was seen only a few times. The J gene is TRBJ2-1, the V gene TRBV5-1; 8 bases line up with TRBD2. CDR1 SGHRS and CDR2 YFSETQ come from the germline V gene. This CDR3 comprises 15 residues. V lost 0 bases, J lost 7 bases, and 6 bases stayed unmatched. The CDR3 coding sequence is TGCGCCAGCAGCTTGGCAAGCGGGAGCGAGAATGAGCAGTTCTTC. Its translation: CASSLASGSENEQFF.

This clonotype was counted a few times. The chain couples TRBV9 to TRBJ1-2; TRBD1 is a possible D gene (5 bases). The CDR3 sequence is 14 residues long. Trimming took off 0 bases at V and 2 bases at J, with 8 bases between the two ends. Germline V gives CDR1 SGDLS, CDR2 YYNGEE. CDR3 region: CASSVDEGNYGYTF. The DNA of the CDR3 is TGTGCCAGCAGCGTAGATGAGGGGAACTATGGCTACACCTTC.

A few counts support this clonotype. The chain recombines TRBV5-5 with TRBJ1-2; D is perhaps TRBD1 (5 bases). The germline V and J ends were trimmed by 4 bases and 3 bases, with 10 bases remaining between them. There are 13 residues in the CDR3. Germline V lookup: CDR1 SGHKS, CDR2 YYEKEE (reference sequence). CDR3 protein: CASSEGLDYGYTF. The CDR3 DNA reads TGTGCCAGCAGCGAGGGGCTCGACTATGGCTACACCTTC.

This chain links TRBV18 with TRBJ2-1; weak D call: TRBD2 (5 bases). CDR3 length: 13 amino acids. Germline V gene sequence: CDR1 KGHSH, CDR2 LQKENI. V lost 3 bases and J lost 7, with 10 bases in between. CDR3 loop: CASSPGSVNEQFF. The CDR3 bases are TGTGCCAGCTCACCGGGTAGCGTAAATGAGCAGTTCTTC.